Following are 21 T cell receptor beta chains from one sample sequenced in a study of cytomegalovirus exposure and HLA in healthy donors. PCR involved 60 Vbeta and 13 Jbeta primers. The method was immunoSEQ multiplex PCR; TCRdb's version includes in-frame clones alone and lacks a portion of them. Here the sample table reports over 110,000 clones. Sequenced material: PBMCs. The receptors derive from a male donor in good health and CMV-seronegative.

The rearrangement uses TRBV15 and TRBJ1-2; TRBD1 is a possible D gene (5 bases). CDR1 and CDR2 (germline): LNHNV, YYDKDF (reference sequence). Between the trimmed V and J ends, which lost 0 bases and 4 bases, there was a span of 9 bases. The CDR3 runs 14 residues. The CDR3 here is CATSRDRGGYGYTF. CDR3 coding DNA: TGTGCCACCAGCAGAGATCGGGGGGGCTATGGCTACACCTTC.

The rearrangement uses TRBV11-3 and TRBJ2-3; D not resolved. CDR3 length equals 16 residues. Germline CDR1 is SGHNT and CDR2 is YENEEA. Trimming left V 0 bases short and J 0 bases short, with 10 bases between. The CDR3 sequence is CASSLDGGVSTDTQYF. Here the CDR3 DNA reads TGTGCCAGCAGCTTAGATGGTGGAGTTAGCACAGATACGCAGTATTTT.

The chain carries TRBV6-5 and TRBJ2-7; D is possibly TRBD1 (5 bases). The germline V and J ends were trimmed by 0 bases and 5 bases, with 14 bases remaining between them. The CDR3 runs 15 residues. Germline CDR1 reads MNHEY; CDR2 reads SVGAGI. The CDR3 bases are TGTGCCAGCAGTTACTCGATCGTCCAAGGGGACGAGCAGTACTTC. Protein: CASSYSIVQGDEQYF.

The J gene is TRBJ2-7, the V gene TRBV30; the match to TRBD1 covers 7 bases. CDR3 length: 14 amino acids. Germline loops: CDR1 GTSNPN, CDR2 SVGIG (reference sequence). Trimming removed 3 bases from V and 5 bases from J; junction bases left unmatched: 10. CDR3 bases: TGTGCCTGGAGCTCGACAGGGCCGTTGGACGAGCAGTACTTC. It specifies CAWSSTGPLDEQYF.

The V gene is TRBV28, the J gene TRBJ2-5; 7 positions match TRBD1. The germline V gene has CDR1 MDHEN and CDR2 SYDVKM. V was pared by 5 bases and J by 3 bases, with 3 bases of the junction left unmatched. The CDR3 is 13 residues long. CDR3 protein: CASSPDREETQYF. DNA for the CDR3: TGTGCCAGCAGTCCCGACAGGGAAGAGACCCAGTACTTC.

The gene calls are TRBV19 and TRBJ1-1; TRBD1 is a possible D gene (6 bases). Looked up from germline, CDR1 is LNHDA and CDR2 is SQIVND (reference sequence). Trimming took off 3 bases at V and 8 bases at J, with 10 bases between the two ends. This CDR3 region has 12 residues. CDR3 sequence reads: CASSIWGREAFF. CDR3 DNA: TGTGCCAGTAGTATCTGGGGGCGCGAAGCTTTCTTT.

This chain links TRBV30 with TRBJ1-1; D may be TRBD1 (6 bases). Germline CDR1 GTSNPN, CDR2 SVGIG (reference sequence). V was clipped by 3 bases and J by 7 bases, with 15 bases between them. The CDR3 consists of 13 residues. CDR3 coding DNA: TGTGCCTGGAGCCGACAGGCAGGCCTTGAAGCTTTCTTT. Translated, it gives CAWSRQAGLEAFF.

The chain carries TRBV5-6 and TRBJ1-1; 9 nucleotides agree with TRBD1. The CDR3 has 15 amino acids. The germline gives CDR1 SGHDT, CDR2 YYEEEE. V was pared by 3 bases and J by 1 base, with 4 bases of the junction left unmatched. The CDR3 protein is CASSYVGQGNTEAFF. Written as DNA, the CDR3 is TGTGCCAGCAGCTACGTGGGACAGGGGAACACTGAAGCTTTCTTT. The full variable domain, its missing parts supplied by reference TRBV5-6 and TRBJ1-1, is DAGVTQSPTHLIKTRGQQVTLRCSPKSGHDTVSWYQQALGQGPQFIFQYYEEEERQRGNFPDRFSGHQFPNYSSELNVNALLLGDSALYLCASSYVGQGNTEAFFGQGTRLTVV.

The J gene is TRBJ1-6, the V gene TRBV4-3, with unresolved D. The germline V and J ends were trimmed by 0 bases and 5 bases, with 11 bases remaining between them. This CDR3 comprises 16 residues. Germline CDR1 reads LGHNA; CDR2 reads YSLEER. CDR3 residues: CASSQEARANNSPLHF. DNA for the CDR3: TGCGCCAGCAGCCAAGAAGCGAGGGCCAATAATTCACCCCTCCACTTT.

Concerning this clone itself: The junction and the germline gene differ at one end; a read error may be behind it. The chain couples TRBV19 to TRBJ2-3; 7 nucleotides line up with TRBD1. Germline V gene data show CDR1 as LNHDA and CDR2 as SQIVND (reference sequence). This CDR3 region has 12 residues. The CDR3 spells CASSIAGQRVDF. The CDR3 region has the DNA TGTGCCAGTAGTATAGCGGGACAGAGGGTGGATTTT.

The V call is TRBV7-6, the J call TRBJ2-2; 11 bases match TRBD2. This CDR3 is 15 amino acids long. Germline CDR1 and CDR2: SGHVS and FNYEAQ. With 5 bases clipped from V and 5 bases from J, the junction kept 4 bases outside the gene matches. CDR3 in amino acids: CASSGTSGMTGELFF. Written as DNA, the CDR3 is TGTGCCAGCAGCGGGACTAGCGGAATGACCGGGGAGCTGTTTTTT.

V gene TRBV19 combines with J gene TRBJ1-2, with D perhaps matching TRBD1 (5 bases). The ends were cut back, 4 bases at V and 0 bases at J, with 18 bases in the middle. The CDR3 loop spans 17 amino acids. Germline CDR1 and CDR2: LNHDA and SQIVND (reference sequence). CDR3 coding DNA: TGTGCCAGTAGTAAGGGGTCACTGATTGAAGCTAACTATGGCTACACCTTC. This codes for CASSKGSLIEANYGYTF.

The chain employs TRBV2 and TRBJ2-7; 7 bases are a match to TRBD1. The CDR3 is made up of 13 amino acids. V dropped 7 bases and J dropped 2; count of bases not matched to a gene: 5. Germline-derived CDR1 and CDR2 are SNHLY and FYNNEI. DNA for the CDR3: TGTGCCAGCAACAGGGGACCAGCCTACGAGCAGTACTTC. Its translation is CASNRGPAYEQYF.

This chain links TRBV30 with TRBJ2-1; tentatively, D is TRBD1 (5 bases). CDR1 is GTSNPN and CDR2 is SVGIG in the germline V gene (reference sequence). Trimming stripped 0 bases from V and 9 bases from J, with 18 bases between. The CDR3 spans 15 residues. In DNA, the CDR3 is TGTGCCTGGAGTGTACCTGGCCTCAGAAGGGGTGAGCAGTTCTTC. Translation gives CAWSVPGLRRGEQFF.

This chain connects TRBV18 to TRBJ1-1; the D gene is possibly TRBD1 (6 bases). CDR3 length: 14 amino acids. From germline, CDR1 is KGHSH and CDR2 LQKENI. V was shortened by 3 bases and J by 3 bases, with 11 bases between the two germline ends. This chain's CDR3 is CASSPLGGYTEAFF. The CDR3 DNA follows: TGTGCCAGCTCACCGCTAGGGGGATACACTGAAGCTTTCTTT.

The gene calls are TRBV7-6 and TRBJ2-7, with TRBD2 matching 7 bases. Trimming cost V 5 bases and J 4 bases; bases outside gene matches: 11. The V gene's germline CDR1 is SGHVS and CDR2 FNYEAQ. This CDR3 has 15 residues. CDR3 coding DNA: TGTGCCAGCAGCATCGAGGCGGGAGCGGGGTACGAGCAGTACTTC. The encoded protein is CASSIEAGAGYEQYF.

For the CDR3, the DNA is TGTGCCAGCAGCTCCGGGAGCCCGGGCGGGAAGACCCGTGGCTACACCTTC. Its translation: CASSSGSPGGKTRGYTF. The chain recombines TRBV28 with TRBJ1-2; D unresolved. Germline CDR1 MDHEN, CDR2 SYDVKM. The length of the CDR3 is 17 residues. The V gene lost 6 bases and the J gene lost 7 bases, with 27 bases spanning the gap.

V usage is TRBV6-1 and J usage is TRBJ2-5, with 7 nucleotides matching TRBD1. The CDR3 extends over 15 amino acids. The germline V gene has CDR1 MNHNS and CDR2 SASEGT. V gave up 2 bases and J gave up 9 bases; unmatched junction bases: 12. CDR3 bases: TGTGCCAGCAGTGAACAGGCCGACAGGGCTTCGTCCCAGTACTTC. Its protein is CASSEQADRASSQYF.

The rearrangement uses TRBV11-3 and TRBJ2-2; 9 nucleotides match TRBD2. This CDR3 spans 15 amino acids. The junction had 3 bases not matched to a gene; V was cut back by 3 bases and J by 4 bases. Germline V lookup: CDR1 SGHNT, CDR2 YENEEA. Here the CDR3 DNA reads TGTGCCAGCAGCTTCGGGACTAGCCCCACCGGGGAGCTGTTTTTT. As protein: CASSFGTSPTGELFF.

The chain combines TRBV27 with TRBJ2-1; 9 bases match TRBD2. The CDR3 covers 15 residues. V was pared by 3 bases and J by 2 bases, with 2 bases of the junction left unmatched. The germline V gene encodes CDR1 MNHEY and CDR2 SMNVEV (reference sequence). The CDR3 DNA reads TGTGCCAGCAGTTTTGCGGGAGGGCCCTACAATGAGCAGTTCTTC. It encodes CASSFAGGPYNEQFF.

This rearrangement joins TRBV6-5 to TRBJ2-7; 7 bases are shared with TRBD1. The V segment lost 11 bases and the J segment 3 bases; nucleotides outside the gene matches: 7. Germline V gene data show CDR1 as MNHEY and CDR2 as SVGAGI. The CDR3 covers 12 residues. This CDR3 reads CAAGTAYYEQYF. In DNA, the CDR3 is TGTGCCGCAGGGACAGCCTACTACGAGCAGTACTTC.